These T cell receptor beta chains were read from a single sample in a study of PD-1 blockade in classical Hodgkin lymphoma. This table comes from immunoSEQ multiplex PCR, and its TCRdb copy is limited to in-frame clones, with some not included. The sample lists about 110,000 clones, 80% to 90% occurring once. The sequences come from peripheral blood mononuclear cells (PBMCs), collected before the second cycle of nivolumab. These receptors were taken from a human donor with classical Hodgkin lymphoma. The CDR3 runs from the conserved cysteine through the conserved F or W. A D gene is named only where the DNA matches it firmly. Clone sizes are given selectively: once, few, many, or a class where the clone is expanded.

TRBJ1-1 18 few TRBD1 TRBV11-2 CASSLAKYQGARSTEAFF TGTGCCAGCAGCTTAGCAAAGTATCAGGGGGCGCGAAGCACTGAAGCTTTCTTT
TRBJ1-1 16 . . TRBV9 CASSLGKRPGDTEAFF TGTGCCAGCAGCCTAGGTAAGCGGCCGGGGGACACTGAAGCTTTCTTT
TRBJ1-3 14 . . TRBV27 CASSLTYEAPTIYF TGTGCCAGCAGTCTCACATACGAGGCGCCCACCATATATTTT
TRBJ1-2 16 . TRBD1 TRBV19 CASSPLLTGWDYGYTF TGTGCCAGTAGTCCACTCCTGACAGGGTGGGACTATGGCTACACCTTC
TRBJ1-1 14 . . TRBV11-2 CASSPLGAYTEAFF TGTGCCAGCAGCCCCCTGGGCGCCTACACTGAAGCTTTCTTT
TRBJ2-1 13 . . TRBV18 CASSSGSYNEQFF TGTGCCAGCTCGTCGGGGAGTTACAATGAGCAGTTCTTC
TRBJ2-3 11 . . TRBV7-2 CASSLRHTQYF TGTGCCAGCAGCTTAAGGCATACGCAGTATTTT
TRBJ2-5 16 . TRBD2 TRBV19 CASSVRGLAVQETQYF TGTGCCAGTAGCGTTCGAGGCCTAGCGGTTCAAGAGACCCAGTACTTC
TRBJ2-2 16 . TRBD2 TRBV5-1 CASSFSSGLNTGELFF TGCGCCAGCAGCTTCTCTAGCGGACTAAACACCGGGGAGCTGTTTTTT
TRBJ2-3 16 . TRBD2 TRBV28 CASSLDGGGPTDTQYF TGTGCCAGCAGTTTGGATGGGGGAGGGCCAACAGATACGCAGTATTTT
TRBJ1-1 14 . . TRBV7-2 CASSPGPGNTEAFF TGTGCCAGCAGCCCGGGGCCCGGGAACACTGAAGCTTTCTTT
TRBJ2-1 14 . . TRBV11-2 CASSLLPDYNEQFF TGTGCCAGCAGCTTATTGCCTGACTACAATGAGCAGTTCTTC
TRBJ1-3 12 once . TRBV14 CASSQAGNTIYF TGTGCCAGCAGCCAAGCCGGAAACACCATATATTTT
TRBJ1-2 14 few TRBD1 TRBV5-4 CASSQKDRGYGYTF TGTGCCAGCAGCCAAAAGGACAGGGGCTATGGCTACACCTTC
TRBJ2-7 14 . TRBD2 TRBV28 CASTSGGFTYEQYF TGTGCCAGCACCTCGGGGGGATTTACCTACGAGCAGTACTTC
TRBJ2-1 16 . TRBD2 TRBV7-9 CASSPLTSGSYNEQFF TGTGCCAGCAGCCCCCTGACTAGCGGGTCCTACAATGAGCAGTTCTTC
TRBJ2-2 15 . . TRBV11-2 CASSPGWPNTGELFF TGTGCCAGCAGCCCCGGGTGGCCAAACACCGGGGAGCTGTTTTTT
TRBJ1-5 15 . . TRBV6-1 CASSEVRGVGQPQHF TGTGCCAGCAGTGAAGTACGAGGGGTAGGTCAGCCCCAGCATTTT
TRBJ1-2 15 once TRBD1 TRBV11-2 CASSSPRGRNYGYTF TGTGCCAGCAGCTCCCCCAGGGGGCGGAACTATGGCTACACCTTC
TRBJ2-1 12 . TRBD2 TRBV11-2 CVSSAGVDEQFF TGTGTCTCCTCGGCGGGAGTGGATGAGCAGTTCTTC
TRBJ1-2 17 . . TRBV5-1 CASSLNFAAGANYGYTF TGCGCCAGCAGCTTAAATTTTGCGGCAGGGGCTAACTATGGCTACACCTTC
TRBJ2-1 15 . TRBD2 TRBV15 CATSESGSTYNEQFF TGTGCCACCAGCGAAAGCGGGAGTACCTACAATGAGCAGTTCTTC
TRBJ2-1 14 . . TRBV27 CASFGGLERNEQFF TGTGCCAGTTTTGGAGGATTAGAACGGAATGAGCAGTTCTTC
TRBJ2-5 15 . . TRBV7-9 CASSLALTDGETQYF TGTGCCAGCAGCTTAGCTCTAACTGACGGGGAGACCCAGTACTTC
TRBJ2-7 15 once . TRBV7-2 CASSLEYSSSYEQYF TGTGCCAGCAGCTTAGAATACTCAAGCTCCTACGAGCAGTACTTC
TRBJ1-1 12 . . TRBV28 CASSPSALEAFF TGTGCCAGCAGCCCGTCCGCCCTTGAAGCTTTCTTT
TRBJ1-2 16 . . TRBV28 CASSFPPGTFNYGYTF TGTGCCAGCAGTTTTCCGCCCGGGACCTTTAACTATGGCTACACCTTC
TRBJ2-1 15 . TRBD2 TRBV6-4 CASSRLAGEGNEQFF TGTGCCAGCAGTCGACTAGCGGGAGAGGGAAATGAGCAGTTCTTC
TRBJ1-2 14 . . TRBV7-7 CASSLGGGRYGYTF TGTGCCAGCAGCTTAGGAGGGGGGCGCTATGGCTACACCTTC
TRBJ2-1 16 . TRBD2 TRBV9 CASTPRVAGGYNEQFF TGTGCCAGCACCCCACGGGTGGCGGGAGGCTACAATGAGCAGTTCTTC
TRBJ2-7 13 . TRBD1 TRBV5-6 CASNPGQVHEQYF TGTGCCAGCAACCCGGGACAGGTCCACGAGCAGTACTTC
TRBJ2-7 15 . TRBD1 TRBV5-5 CASSPRGTATYEQYF TGTGCCAGCAGCCCCAGAGGGACAGCGACCTACGAGCAGTACTTC
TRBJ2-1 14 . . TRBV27 CASSQGAGGNEQFF TGTGCCAGCAGCCAGGGGGCGGGAGGCAATGAGCAGTTCTTC
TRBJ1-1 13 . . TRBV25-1 CASSEFRNTEAFF TGTGCCAGCAGTGAATTTAGGAACACTGAAGCTTTCTTT
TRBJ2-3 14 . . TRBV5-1 CASSFRSYVDTQYF TGCGCCAGCAGCTTCCGGTCATATGTGGATACGCAGTATTTT
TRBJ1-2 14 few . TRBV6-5 CASSSMTVVGGYTF TGTGCCAGCAGTTCAATGACAGTTGTGGGTGGCTACACCTTC
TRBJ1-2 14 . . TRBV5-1 CASSLNDEYYGYTF TGCGCCAGCAGCCTCAATGATGAATACTATGGCTACACCTTC
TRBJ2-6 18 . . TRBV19 CASFPGPGMSPGANVLTF TGTGCCAGTTTCCCGGGCCCCGGAATGTCCCCTGGGGCCAACGTCCTGACTTTC
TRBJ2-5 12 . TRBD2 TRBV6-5 CASSAGGETQYF TGTGCCAGCAGCGCCGGGGGGGAGACCCAGTACTTC
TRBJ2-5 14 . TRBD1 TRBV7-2 CASSSGQGFETQYF TGTGCCAGCAGCTCAGGACAGGGGTTTGAGACCCAGTACTTC
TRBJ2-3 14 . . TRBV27 CASSFSPPSDTQYF TGTGCCAGCAGTTTTTCCCCCCCTTCGGATACGCAGTATTTT
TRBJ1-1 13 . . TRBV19 CASKGLMNTEAFF TGTGCCAGTAAGGGACTTATGAACACTGAAGCTTTCTTT
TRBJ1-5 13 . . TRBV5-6 CASSLGGYQPQHF TGTGCCAGCAGCTTGGGTGGTTATCAGCCCCAGCATTTT
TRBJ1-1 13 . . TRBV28 CASSLSRVGEAFF TGTGCCAGCAGTTTATCACGGGTGGGTGAAGCTTTCTTT
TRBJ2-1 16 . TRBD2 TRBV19 CASSRLAGDAYNEQFF TGTGCCAGTAGTCGGCTAGCGGGAGATGCCTACAATGAGCAGTTCTTC
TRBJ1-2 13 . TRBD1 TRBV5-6 CASSLTGDYGYTF TGTGCCAGCAGCCTGACAGGGGACTATGGCTACACCTTC
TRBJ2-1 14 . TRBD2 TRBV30 CASEGLAGTNEQFF TGTGCCTCCGAGGGACTAGCGGGAACCAATGAGCAGTTCTTC
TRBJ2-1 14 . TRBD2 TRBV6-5 CASSSLAGMNEQFF TGTGCCAGCAGCTCACTAGCGGGAATGAATGAGCAGTTCTTC
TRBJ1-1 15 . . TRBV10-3 CAISERRAPRTEAFF TGTGCCATCAGTGAACGGCGGGCCCCTCGAACGGAAGCTTTCTTT
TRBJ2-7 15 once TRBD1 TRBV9 CASSRGQGASYEQYF TGTGCCAGCAGTAGGGGACAGGGGGCTTCCTACGAGCAGTACTTC